These 19 T cell receptor beta chains share one sample of origin, sequenced in a study of blood T cells in healthy people across ages. A second PCR, run for roughly 7 to 12 cycles, used a sample-barcoded 5' primer plus a J-beta primer mix. TCRdb recomputed calls from the 5' RACE reads with MiXCR, one row per CDR3 protein. Counted here are about a million distinct CDR3 sequences, roughly 48% occurring once; the ten biggest clones make up about an eighth. Sequencing was done on a sample of blood. These receptors all stem from a man aged 30 to 39 in good health.

This clonotype was detected only a few times. This chain connects TRBV20-1 to TRBJ2-7, with D perhaps matching TRBD1 or TRBD2 (5 bases each). The ends were cut back, 3 bases at V and 2 bases at J, with 8 bases in the middle. The CDR3 runs to 12 residues. Germline values: CDR1 DFQATT, CDR2 SNEGSKA (reference sequence). The CDR3 nucleotides are TGCAGTGCTAGGGGGACCACCTACGAGCAGTACTTC. Its protein is CSARGTTYEQYF.

This clonotype was seen more than once but under ten times. V gene TRBV29-1 combines with J gene TRBJ2-5; TRBD2 aligns across 8 bases. After removal of 6 bases from V and 2 bases from J, the junction contained 11 bases not matched to a gene. The germline CDR1 and CDR2 sequences are SQVTM and ANQGSEA. The CDR3 runs to 15 residues. CDR3: CSVCRTGGRQETQYF. The CDR3 coding sequence is TGCAGCGTGTGCCGTACGGGGGGGAGACAAGAGACCCAGTACTTC.

This clonotype was picked up a small number of times. The chain is built from TRBV20-1 and TRBJ2-7, with D perhaps matching TRBD1 (7 bases). V was trimmed by 5 bases and J by 5 bases, leaving 16 bases between them. The CDR3 loop spans 13 amino acids. Germline V gene sequence: CDR1 DFQATT, CDR2 SNEGSKA (reference sequence). CDR3 residues: CSAPAGTVDEQYF. The CDR3 region has the DNA TGCAGTGCTCCGGCGGGGACAGTGGACGAGCAGTACTTC.

The chain combines TRBV29-1 with TRBJ2-4, with no clear D. The end of the DNA aligns better with TRBJ2-7, so the J call may be wrong. The CDR3 extends over 11 amino acids. Per the germline V gene, CDR1 is SQVTM and CDR2 is ANQGSEA. The CDR3 here is CSIVGEYEQYF. The CDR3 nucleotides are TGCAGCATCGTCGGCGAATACGAGCAGTACTTC.

The chain employs TRBV20-1 and TRBJ2-1; the match to TRBD2 covers 13 bases. The J segment lost 4 bases and the V segment lost 4 bases, leaving 4 bases of the junction unmatched. Germline V gene data show CDR1 as DFQATT and CDR2 as SNEGSKA (reference sequence). The CDR3 consists of 15 residues. CDR3 loop: CSATGLAGPYNEQFF. Here the CDR3 DNA reads TGCAGTGCTACGGGACTAGCGGGGCCTTACAATGAGCAGTTCTTC.

This clonotype has only a few counts. The genes are TRBV20-1 and TRBJ2-5, with TRBD1 identical over 9 bases. The CDR3 runs to 14 residues. Germline-derived CDR1 and CDR2 are DFQATT and SNEGSKA (reference sequence). The V segment lost 4 bases and the J segment 4 bases; nucleotides outside the gene matches: 7. The CDR3 sequence is CSAKQGARVETQYF. The CDR3 DNA reads as TGCAGTGCTAAACAGGGGGCAAGGGTAGAGACCCAGTACTTC.

The J gene is TRBJ1-6, the V gene TRBV5-1; D might be TRBD1 (5 bases). The CDR3 runs 16 residues. Trimming removed 1 base at V and 7 bases at J, with 15 bases between. CDR1 and CDR2 from the germline V gene are SGHRS and YFSETQ. The CDR3 sequence is CASSLIPGRTNSPLHF. CDR3 nucleotide sequence: TGCGCCAGCAGCTTGATCCCAGGGAGGACGAATTCACCCCTCCACTTT. The full variable domain, its missing parts supplied by reference TRBV5-1 and TRBJ1-6, is KAGVTQTPRYLIKTRGQQVTLSCSPISGHRSVSWYQQTPGQGLQFLFEYFSETQRNKGNFPGRFSGRQFSNSRSEMNVSTLELGDSALYLCASSLIPGRTNSPLHFGNGTRLTVT.

This clonotype showed up many times. The chain is built from TRBV4-2 and TRBJ2-1, with TRBD2 identical over 9 bases. Germline loops: CDR1 LGHNA, CDR2 YNFKEQ. Trimming took 1 base from V and 5 from J; bases not matched to a gene: 6. The CDR3 runs 16 residues. The CDR3 protein is CASSQGQLAGNNEQFF. The CDR3 DNA follows: TGTGCCAGCAGCCAAGGCCAACTAGCGGGTAACAATGAGCAGTTCTTC.

This clonotype was counted only a few times. The chain joins TRBV20-1 to TRBJ2-3; 9 positions match TRBD2. In germline, CDR1 is DFQATT, CDR2 SNEGSKA (reference sequence). This CDR3 has 13 residues. The J segment lost 3 bases and the V segment lost 5 bases, leaving 3 bases of the junction unmatched. CDR3 in amino acids: CSALSGGTDTQYF. The CDR3 bases are TGCAGTGCTCTTAGCGGGGGTACAGATACGCAGTATTTT.

A remark on this clonotype: A much more abundant neighbour one base away suggests this may be a read error. The chain couples TRBV6-1 to TRBJ2-5; either TRBD1 or TRBD2 may supply D (5 bases each). The V end lost 6 bases, the J end lost 11 bases, and 16 bases lay between the germline ends. Germline CDR1 and CDR2: MNHNS and SASEGT. The CDR3 length is 12 residues. The CDR3 DNA reads as TGTGCCAGCAGAAGGGGAACTAGTGAGCAGTACTTC. Amino acid sequence: CASRRGTSEQYF.

Only a few counts were recorded for this clonotype. The chain uses TRBV10-3 and TRBJ2-7, with TRBD1 identical over 7 bases. The germline V gene has CDR1 ENHRY and CDR2 SYGVKD. The CDR3 has 14 residues. Trimming at V came to 6 bases and at J to 5 bases, leaving 10 bases not matched to a gene. CDR3 bases: TGTGCCATCAGGAGGGGGCTAGACACCAACGAGCAGTACTTC. Amino acids: CAIRRGLDTNEQYF.

This rearrangement joins TRBV12-3 or TRBV12-4 to TRBJ2-1, with TRBD1 matching over 9 bases. This CDR3 is 16 amino acids long. V shed 3 bases and J 6 bases; nucleotides not matched to a gene: 9. CDR3 in DNA: TGTGCCAGCAGTTTCCCAACGGGACAGGGATCCAATGAGCAGTTCTTC. This gives the protein CASSFPTGQGSNEQFF.

The J gene is TRBJ2-5, the V gene TRBV6-5; maybe TRBD2 (5 bases). CDR3 length: 14 residues. The ends were cut back, 2 bases at V and 4 bases at J, with 11 bases in the middle. The germline V gene has CDR1 MNHEY and CDR2 SVGAGI. CDR3 loop: CASSYEGSVETQYF. CDR3 bases: TGTGCCAGCAGTTACGAGGGTAGTGTAGAGACCCAGTACTTC.

This clonotype was recorded a few times. V usage is TRBV7-2 and J usage is TRBJ1-5; tentatively, D is TRBD1 (5 bases). The CDR3 consists of 14 residues. Germline-derived CDR1 and CDR2 are SGHTA and FQGNSA. V was trimmed by 6 bases and J by 1 base, leaving 10 bases between them. CDR3 coding DNA: TGTGCCAGCAGAGAGGGGATGAGCAATCAGCCCCAGCATTTT. Translating gives CASREGMSNQPQHF.

This clonotype has more than one count but fewer than ten. V usage is TRBV5-1 and J usage is TRBJ2-4; D unclear. This CDR3 spans 15 amino acids. The germline V gene encodes CDR1 SGHRS and CDR2 YFSETQ. Trimming removed 0 bases from V and 7 bases from J, with 14 bases in between. The CDR3 region has the DNA TGCGCCAGCAGCTTGGATAGCCGGAGCATCAACATTCAGTACTTC. It specifies CASSLDSRSINIQYF.

Only a few counts were recorded for this clonotype. The chain combines TRBV3-1 with TRBJ2-5, with 8 bases matching TRBD1. CDR1 and CDR2 (germline): LGHDT, YNNKEL (reference sequence). V lost 2 bases, J lost 3 bases, and 5 bases stayed unmatched. This CDR3 is built from 15 residues. The CDR3 protein is CASSQTRTGKETQYF. The CDR3 DNA sequence: TGTGCCAGCAGCCAAACCCGGACAGGGAAAGAGACCCAGTACTTC.

The rearrangement joins TRBV2 to TRBJ2-4, with D perhaps TRBD1 (5 bases). Germline V gene lookup returns CDR1 SNHLY and CDR2 FYNNEI. Between the trimmed V and J ends, which lost 7 bases and 5 bases, there was a span of 6 bases. This CDR3 spans 11 amino acids. The CDR3 DNA sequence: TGTGCCAGCAAGACAGAAAACATTCAGTACTTC. Encoded protein: CASKTENIQYF.

This clonotype was picked up a small number of times. The V and J genes are TRBV4-1 and TRBJ2-3; unclear D gene. V lost 4 bases and J 0 bases, leaving 8 bases between the germline ends. There are 14 residues in the CDR3. Germline CDR1 and CDR2: MGHRA and YSYEKL. Here the CDR3 DNA reads TGCGCCAGCAGCCCCGCGACTAGCACAGATACGCAGTATTTT. It translates to CASSPATSTDTQYF.

The gene calls are TRBV20-1 and TRBJ2-7; maybe TRBD2 (6 bases). Germline V gene sequence: CDR1 DFQATT, CDR2 SNEGSKA (reference sequence). Trimming took off 1 base at V and 6 bases at J, with 16 bases between the two ends. The CDR3 contains 14 residues. In DNA form, the CDR3 reads TGCAGTGCTAGAGGACCCCGCTACGGGGGCGAGCAGTACTTC. It encodes CSARGPRYGGEQYF.